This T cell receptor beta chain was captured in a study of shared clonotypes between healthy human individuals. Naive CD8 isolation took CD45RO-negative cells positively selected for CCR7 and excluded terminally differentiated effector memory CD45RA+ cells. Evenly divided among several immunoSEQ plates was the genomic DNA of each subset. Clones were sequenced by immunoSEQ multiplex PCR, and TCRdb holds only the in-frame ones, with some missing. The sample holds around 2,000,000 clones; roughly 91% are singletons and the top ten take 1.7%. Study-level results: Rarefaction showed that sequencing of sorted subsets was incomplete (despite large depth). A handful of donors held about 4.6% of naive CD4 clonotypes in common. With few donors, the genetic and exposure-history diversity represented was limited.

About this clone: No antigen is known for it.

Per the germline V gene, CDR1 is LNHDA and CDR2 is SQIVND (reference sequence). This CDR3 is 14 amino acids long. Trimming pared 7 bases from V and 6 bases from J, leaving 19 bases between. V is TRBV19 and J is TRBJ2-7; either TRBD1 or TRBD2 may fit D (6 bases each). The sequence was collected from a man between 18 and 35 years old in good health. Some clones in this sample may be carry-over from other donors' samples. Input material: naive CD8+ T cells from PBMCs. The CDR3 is CASTDRRDGGEQYF. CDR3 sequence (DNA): TGTGCCAGTACCGACAGGAGGGACGGGGGCGAGCAGTACTTC.